This TCR beta chain was sequenced during a study of blood T cell repertoires in COVID-19. In the study overall: There were acute and convalescent COVID-19 samples, and they came from the United States, Italy and Spain. Sources were T cells, B-cell-depleted T cells, or PBMCs; the material itself was cDNA or gDNA.

Enrollment of patients from Seattle took place during active infection, with longitudinal follow-up. Trimming removed 3 bases from V and 6 bases from J; junction bases left unmatched: 3. This CDR3 contains 13 residues. Germline V gene lookup returns CDR1 SGHTA and CDR2 FQGNSA. The authors' processing: Counts of nucleated cells, estimated from reference gene primer amplification, were obtained. Generated by immunoSEQ multiplex PCR, the TCRdb table keeps only in-frame clones and is missing some. V and J calls and clone size come straight from that table; D and trimming were deduced from the DNA. The table has 300,000 to 450,000 clones, approximately 87% seen once.

The chain couples TRBV7-2 to TRBJ2-7, with 9 bases fitting TRBD1. The receptor was derived from a woman younger than 45 with COVID-19, enrolled during active disease. The sequenced sample was peripheral blood. The CDR3 DNA reads as TGTGCCAGCAGCTTCAGACAGGGGGTCGAGCAGTACTTC. Protein product: CASSFRQGVEQYF.